This T cell receptor beta chain is from a study of beta chain features in type 1 diabetes. The CDR3 has 15 amino acids. Germline V gives CDR1 SGHNT, CDR2 YYREEE (reference sequence). Trimming removed 0 bases from V and 5 bases from J; junction bases left unmatched: 2. Investigators reverse transcribed all isolated RNA, so they sequenced expressed TCRB transcripts. Sequenced by immunoSEQ multiplex PCR; TCRdb stores in-frame clones only, minus some. The table includes about 320,000 clones, 11% to 15% detected once. Sequences were obtained from central memory CD4+ T cells from blood. The receptor comes from a man aged 25 to 40 in good health. The chain links TRBV5-4 to TRBJ2-1; 10 bases line up with TRBD2. The CDR3 coding sequence is TGTGCCAGCAGCTTGGGGCTAGCGGGGGACAATGAGCAGTTCTTC. Protein product: CASSLGLAGDNEQFF.